This TCR beta chain originates from a study of T cell responses to AZD1222 COVID-19 vaccine. The CDR3 is 15 amino acids. The V gene's germline CDR1 is LNHNV and CDR2 YYDKDF (reference sequence). After removal of 1 base from V and 1 base from J, the junction contained 2 bases not matched to a gene. Repertoires were generated with immunoSEQ multiplex PCR, while TCRdb's copy carries only in-frame clones and drops some. Here the sample spans approximately 170,000 clones, 88% being singletons. Broader study findings: Two AZD1222 doses significantly raised spike-specific TCR breadth and depth over controls. The reported proportion of spike-specific TCRs targeting unmutated variant regions was nearly half. Donors were mostly white British, more females; clonal diversity possibly underestimated.

Pooled samples include second doses given at about 4 or 12 weeks. Remarks on this clone: Antigen: not known.

The receptor comes from an adult who received the AZD1222 COVID-19 vaccine. The sequencing here drew on peripheral blood, taken 28 days after the second AZD1222 dose. This sequence joins TRBV15 and TRBJ2-3; 7 bases map to TRBD1. The CDR3 DNA sequence: TGTGCCACCAGCAGAGGCGACAGGGGCACAGATACGCAGTATTTT. Its protein is CATSRGDRGTDTQYF.